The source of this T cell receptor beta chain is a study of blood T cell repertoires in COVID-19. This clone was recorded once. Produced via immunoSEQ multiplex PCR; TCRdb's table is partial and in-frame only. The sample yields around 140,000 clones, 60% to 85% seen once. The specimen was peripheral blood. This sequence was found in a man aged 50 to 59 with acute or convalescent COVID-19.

Written as DNA, the CDR3 is TGTGCCAGCAGCGCTGGACAGGGGGTGGAGACCCAGTACTTC. Translated: CASSAGQGVETQYF. The V call is TRBV5-4, the J call TRBJ2-5, with 10 bases aligning to TRBD1. Unmatched junction bases numbered 5, after V lost 4 bases and J lost 5 bases. CDR1 and CDR2 (germline): SGHNT, YYREEE (reference sequence). The CDR3 is 14 residues long.